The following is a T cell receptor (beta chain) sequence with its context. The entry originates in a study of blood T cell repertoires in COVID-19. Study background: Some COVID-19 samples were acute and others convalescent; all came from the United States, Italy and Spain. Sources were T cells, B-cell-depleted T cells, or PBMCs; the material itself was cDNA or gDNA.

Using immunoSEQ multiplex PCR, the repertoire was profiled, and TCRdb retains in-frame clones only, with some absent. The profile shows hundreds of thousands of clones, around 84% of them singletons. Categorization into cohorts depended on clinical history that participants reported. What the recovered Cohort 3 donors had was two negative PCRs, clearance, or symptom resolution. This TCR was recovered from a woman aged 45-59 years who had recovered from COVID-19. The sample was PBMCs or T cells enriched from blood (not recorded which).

The CDR3 DNA follows: TGTGCCAGCAGTTACCGACCACAGGGGGCGCGGAGTGCTTTCTTT. This translates into CASSYRPQGARSAFF. The rearrangement joins TRBV6-5 to TRBJ1-1; 9 positions match TRBD1. This CDR3 has 15 residues. The germline V gene has CDR1 MNHEY and CDR2 SVGAGI. With 2 bases clipped from V and 11 bases from J, the junction kept 12 bases outside the gene matches.